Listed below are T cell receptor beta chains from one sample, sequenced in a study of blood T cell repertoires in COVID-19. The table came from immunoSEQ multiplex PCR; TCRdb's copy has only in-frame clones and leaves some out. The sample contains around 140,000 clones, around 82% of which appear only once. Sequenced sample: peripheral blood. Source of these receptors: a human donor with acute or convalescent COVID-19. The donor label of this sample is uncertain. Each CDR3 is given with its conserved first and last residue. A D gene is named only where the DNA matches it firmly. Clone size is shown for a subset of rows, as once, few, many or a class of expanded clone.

TGTGCCAGCAGCTTGGCCTTCGGGAGAAGTAATTCACCCCTCCACTTT CASSLAFGRSNSPLHF . TRBV5-8 . TRBJ1-6
TGTGCCAGCAGTTTTTCGACAGGGGCAACTAATGAAAAACTGTTTTTT CASSFSTGATNEKLFF once TRBV6-5 TRBD1 TRBJ1-4
TGTGCCAGCAGTTTATCTAGTTGGACAGGGCGACCTGAAGCTTTCTTT CASSLSSWTGRPEAFF . TRBV6-6 TRBD1 TRBJ1-1
TGTGCCAGCAGCCAGCTAGCGGGGCCCTCGAGCACAGATACGCAGTATTTT CASSQLAGPSSTDTQYF . TRBV3-1/TRBV3-2 TRBD2 TRBJ2-3
TGCGCCAGCAGCCCCTTGCAGGGCAACACCGGGGAGCTGTTTTTT CASSPLQGNTGELFF few TRBV10-1 . TRBJ2-2
TGTGCCAGCAGTCCACAGGGTATTGGACCCCTCCACTTT CASSPQGIGPLHF once TRBV12-3/TRBV12-4 . TRBJ1-6
TGTGCCAGCAGTTACGAGGGGGTGGGAACTGAAGCTTTCTTT CASSYEGVGTEAFF . TRBV6-5 . TRBJ1-1
TGTGCCATCAGTGAGCCGGACAGGGGCTATGGCTACACCTTC CAISEPDRGYGYTF . TRBV10-3 TRBD1 TRBJ1-2
TGTGCCAGCAGTCGACAGGGGGCATACAATGAGCAGTTCTTC CASSRQGAYNEQFF . TRBV2 TRBD1 TRBJ2-1
TGTGCCAGCAGCTCACAGGAATTCAATGAGCAGTTCTTC CASSSQEFNEQFF . TRBV7-9 . TRBJ2-1
TGTGCCAGCAGTCCCGGGGCTAGCGGGTCGCCGGGAGAGTTCTTC CASSPGASGSPGEFF once TRBV19 TRBD2 TRBJ2-1
TGTGCCAGCAGCTTAGGGACAGGGGCTCTCGGTGGCTATGGCTACACCTTC CASSLGTGALGGYGYTF . TRBV7-2 TRBD1 TRBJ1-2
TGCGCCAGCAGCCTCGGACAGAGTAACTATGGCTACACCTTC CASSLGQSNYGYTF . TRBV5-1 . TRBJ1-2
TGTGCCAGCTCACCATCGGGAGGGACTGAGCCCCAGCATTTT CASSPSGGTEPQHF . TRBV18 . TRBJ1-5
TGTGCCAGCAGTTTAAAGGGACAGGGGGCCAACACCGGGGAGCTGTTTTTT CASSLKGQGANTGELFF . TRBV27 TRBD1 TRBJ2-2
TGCGCCAGCAGACTTATAGCGGGGGGTAGCACAGATACGCAGTATTTT CASRLIAGGSTDTQYF . TRBV5-1 TRBD2 TRBJ2-3
TGCGCCAGCAATGAGGGGGCGTGGGCAGATACGCAGTATTTT CASNEGAWADTQYF . TRBV5-1 TRBD1 TRBJ2-3
TGTGCCAGCTCCCTCCTCGTGACAGGTCAAGAGACCCAGTACTTC CASSLLVTGQETQYF . TRBV18 . TRBJ2-5
TGTGCCAGCAGCAAAGAGGGGGCTAACTATGGCTACACCTTC CASSKEGANYGYTF once TRBV5-5 . TRBJ1-2
TGTGCCAGCAGTTTATTAAGTGGCGGTGGCTACACCTTC CASSLLSGGGYTF few TRBV27 . TRBJ1-2
TGTGCCAGCAGCCCCCCAGGGGGCGATAAAGTAGACACTGAAGCTTTCTTT CASSPPGGDKVDTEAFF . TRBV6-2/TRBV6-3 TRBD1 TRBJ1-1
TGTGCCAGCAGTACTCACCAATCAACTCAGCCCCAGCATTTT CASSTHQSTQPQHF once TRBV6-2/TRBV6-3 . TRBJ1-5
TGCGCCAGCAGTGAGGGTAACAGGGGGCGCTACGAGCAGTACTTC CASSEGNRGRYEQYF . TRBV10-2 TRBD1 TRBJ2-7
TGTGCCAGTAGTTCTCCAGCGACAACTAATGAAAAACTGTTTTTT CASSSPATTNEKLFF . TRBV19 . TRBJ1-4
TGCGCCAGCAGCTTGGAGAACAGGGAAGAGACCCAGTACTTC CASSLENREETQYF . TRBV5-1 . TRBJ2-5
TGTGCCAGTAGTCCCCTGGGGGGCGACAGGGGCTCTGGAAACACCATATATTTT CASSPLGGDRGSGNTIYF once TRBV19 TRBD1 TRBJ1-3
TGTGCCAGCAGCTTTAGGACACAGGGCCCCTACGAGCAGTACTTC CASSFRTQGPYEQYF once TRBV7-8 . TRBJ2-7
TGTGCCAGCTCACCACCCGGGACAGGCTATGAGCAGTTCTTC CASSPPGTGYEQFF . TRBV18 TRBD1 TRBJ2-1
TGTGCCAGCAGTGACATACAAGGGGTGTACGAGCAGTACTTC CASSDIQGVYEQYF . TRBV6-4 . TRBJ2-7
TGTGCTAGTGCCTCACAGGGACCCGTAAACACCATATATTTT CASASQGPVNTIYF . TRBV12-5 . TRBJ1-3
TGTGCCAGCAGCCAAGTGTGGGGGCCACGGGAGACCCAGTACTTC CASSQVWGPRETQYF . TRBV4-2 . TRBJ2-5
TGCGCCAGCAGCCAGTTATTGACAGGTAGGGATCAGCCCCAGCATTTT CASSQLLTGRDQPQHF . TRBV4-1 . TRBJ1-5
TGTGCCAGCAGGGCCTTATCGGGTGTAGCTGAAGCTTTCTTT CASRALSGVAEAFF . TRBV6-5 . TRBJ1-1
TGTGCCAGCAGCTTAGTGGGAGGGATGGACTATGGCTACACCTTC CASSLVGGMDYGYTF . TRBV7-2 . TRBJ1-2
TGTGCCAGCAGCCCTCTTGTAGGACAGGGAGGTGGCTACACCTTC CASSPLVGQGGGYTF . TRBV4-2 TRBD1 TRBJ1-2
TGTGCCAGCAGCTTGGAAGGGGCCGGGGAGCTGTTTTTT CASSLEGAGELFF . TRBV11-3 . TRBJ2-2
TGTGCCAGCAGGGACCCGGGACAGCTCAATGAAAAACTGTTTTTT CASRDPGQLNEKLFF . TRBV6-5 TRBD1 TRBJ1-4
TGTGCCTGGAGTGTACGAGGGTACGAGCAGTACTTC CAWSVRGYEQYF . TRBV30 . TRBJ2-7
TGCGCCAGCAGCCAAGTCCCAGCGGGGGGGCCCGGGGAGCTGTTTTTT CASSQVPAGGPGELFF once TRBV4-3 TRBD2 TRBJ2-2
TGTGCCAGCAGCCTTTCGGGACTGGAGTTTACAGATACGCAGTATTTT CASSLSGLEFTDTQYF . TRBV9 . TRBJ2-3
TGTGCCAGCAGCTTGCGGGCGAGGTTGAATTCACCCCTCCACTTT CASSLRARLNSPLHF once TRBV11-2 . TRBJ1-6
TGTGCCAGCAGCTTATACGGGGAGGGGTCTGAAGCTTTCTTT CASSLYGEGSEAFF . TRBV7-3 . TRBJ1-1
TGTGCCAGCGGCCTCACAGATACGCAGTATTTT CASGLTDTQYF once TRBV2 . TRBJ2-3
TGCGCCAGCAGCTTGTCCCGGGGACAGGGCATGCTACGGAACACTGAAGCTTTCTTT CASSLSRGQGMLRNTEAFF once TRBV5-1 TRBD1 TRBJ1-1
TGTGCCAGCAGCCAAGATTTCCTCCCGACCGGGGAGCTGTTTTTT CASSQDFLPTGELFF once TRBV3-1/TRBV3-2 . TRBJ2-2
TGTGCCAGCAGCATTGGGACTCCCGAGCAGTACTTC CASSIGTPEQYF many TRBV5-5 . TRBJ2-7